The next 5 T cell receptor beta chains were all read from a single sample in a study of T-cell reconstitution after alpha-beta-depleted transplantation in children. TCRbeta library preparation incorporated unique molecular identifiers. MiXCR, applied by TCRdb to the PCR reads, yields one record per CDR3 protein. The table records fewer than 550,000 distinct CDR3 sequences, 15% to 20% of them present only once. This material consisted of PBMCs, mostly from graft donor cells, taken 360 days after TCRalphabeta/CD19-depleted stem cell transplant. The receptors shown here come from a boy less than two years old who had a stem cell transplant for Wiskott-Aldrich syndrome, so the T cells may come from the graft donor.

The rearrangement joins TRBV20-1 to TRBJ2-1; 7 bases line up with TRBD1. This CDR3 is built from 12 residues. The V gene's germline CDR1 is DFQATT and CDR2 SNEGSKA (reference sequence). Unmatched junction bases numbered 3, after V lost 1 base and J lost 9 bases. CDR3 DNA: TGCAGTGCTAGAGGTAACAGGGGTGAGCAGTTCTTC. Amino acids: CSARGNRGEQFF.

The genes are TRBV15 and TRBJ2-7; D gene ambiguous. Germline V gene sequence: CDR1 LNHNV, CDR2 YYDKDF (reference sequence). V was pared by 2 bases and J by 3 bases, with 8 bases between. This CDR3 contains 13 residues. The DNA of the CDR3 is TGTGCCACCAGCAGACATCTCATCTACGAGCAGTACTTC. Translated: CATSRHLIYEQYF.

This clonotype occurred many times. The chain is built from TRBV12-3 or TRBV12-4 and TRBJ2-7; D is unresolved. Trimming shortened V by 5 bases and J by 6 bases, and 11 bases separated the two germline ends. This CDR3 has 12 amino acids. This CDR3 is CASSLVPAEQYF. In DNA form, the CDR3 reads TGTGCCAGCAGTCTGGTCCCGGCCGAGCAGTACTTC.

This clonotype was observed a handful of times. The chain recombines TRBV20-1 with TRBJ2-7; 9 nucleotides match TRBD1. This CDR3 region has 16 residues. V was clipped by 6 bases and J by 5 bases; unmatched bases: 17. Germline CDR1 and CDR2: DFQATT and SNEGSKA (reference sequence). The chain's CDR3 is CSAQSRGQGWGDEQYF. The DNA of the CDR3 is TGCAGTGCCCAAAGCCGGGGACAGGGATGGGGTGACGAGCAGTACTTC.

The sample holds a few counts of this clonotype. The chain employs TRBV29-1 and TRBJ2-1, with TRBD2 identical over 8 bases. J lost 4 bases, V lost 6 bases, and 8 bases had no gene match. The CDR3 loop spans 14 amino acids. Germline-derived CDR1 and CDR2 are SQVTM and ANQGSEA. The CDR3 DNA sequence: TGCAGCGTCCCACTAGCGGCGACTTACAATGAGCAGTTCTTC. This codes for CSVPLAATYNEQFF.